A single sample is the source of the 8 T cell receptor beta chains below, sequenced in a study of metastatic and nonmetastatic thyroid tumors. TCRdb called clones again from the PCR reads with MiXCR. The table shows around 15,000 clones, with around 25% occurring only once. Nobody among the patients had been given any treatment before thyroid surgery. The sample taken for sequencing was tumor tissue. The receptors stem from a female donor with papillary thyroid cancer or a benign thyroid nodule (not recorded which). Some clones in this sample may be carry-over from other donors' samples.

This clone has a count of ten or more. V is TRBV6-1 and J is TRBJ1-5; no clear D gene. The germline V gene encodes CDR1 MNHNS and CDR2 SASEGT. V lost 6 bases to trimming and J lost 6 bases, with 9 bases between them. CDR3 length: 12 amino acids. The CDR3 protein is CASSKGAQPQHF. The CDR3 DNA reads TGTGCCAGCAGCAAGGGTGCTCAGCCCCAGCATTTT.

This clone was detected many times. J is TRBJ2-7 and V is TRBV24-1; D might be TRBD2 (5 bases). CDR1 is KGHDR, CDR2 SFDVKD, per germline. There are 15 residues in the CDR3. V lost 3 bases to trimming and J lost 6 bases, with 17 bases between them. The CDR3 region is CATSDPATGWLEQYF. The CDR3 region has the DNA TGTGCCACCAGTGATCCAGCCACGGGGTGGCTCGAGCAGTACTTC.

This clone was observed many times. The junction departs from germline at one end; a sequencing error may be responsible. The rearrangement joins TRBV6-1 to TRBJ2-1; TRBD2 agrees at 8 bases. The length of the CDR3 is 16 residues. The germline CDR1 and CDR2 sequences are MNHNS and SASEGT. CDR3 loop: CASSEVVLAGKNERFF. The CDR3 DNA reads TGTGCCAGCAGTGAAGTAGTTCTAGCGGGTAAGAATGAGCGGTTCTTC.

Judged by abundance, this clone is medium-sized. The CDR3 DNA sequence: TGCGCCAGCAGCCCGTGGACAGGGGCGAATAGGAACACTGAAGCTTTCTTT. Protein product: CASSPWTGANRNTEAFF. The chain is built from TRBV5-1 and TRBJ1-1, with 9 nucleotides matching TRBD1. Germline CDR1 is SGHRS and CDR2 is YFSETQ. The CDR3 loop spans 17 amino acids. Trimming took 4 bases from V and 1 from J; bases not matched to a gene: 11.

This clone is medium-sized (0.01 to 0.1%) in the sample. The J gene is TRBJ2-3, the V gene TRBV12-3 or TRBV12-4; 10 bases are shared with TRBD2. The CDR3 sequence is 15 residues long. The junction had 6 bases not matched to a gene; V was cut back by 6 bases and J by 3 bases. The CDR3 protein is CASSTSGIGTDTQYF. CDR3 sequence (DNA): TGTGCCAGCAGCACTAGCGGGATAGGAACAGATACGCAGTATTTT.

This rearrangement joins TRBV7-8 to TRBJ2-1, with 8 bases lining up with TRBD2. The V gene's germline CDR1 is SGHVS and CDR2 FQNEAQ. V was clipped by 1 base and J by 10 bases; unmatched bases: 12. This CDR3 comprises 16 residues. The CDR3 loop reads CASSLVTSGGIVEQFF. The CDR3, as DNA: TGTGCCAGCAGCTTAGTAACTAGCGGCGGAATAGTCGAGCAGTTCTTC.

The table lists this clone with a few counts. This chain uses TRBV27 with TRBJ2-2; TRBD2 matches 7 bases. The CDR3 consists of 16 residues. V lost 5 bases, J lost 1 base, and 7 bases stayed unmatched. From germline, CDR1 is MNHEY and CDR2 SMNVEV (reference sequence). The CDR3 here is CASSPLAERNTGELFF. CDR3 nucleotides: TGTGCCAGCAGTCCGCTAGCGGAGAGGAACACCGGGGAGCTGTTTTTT.

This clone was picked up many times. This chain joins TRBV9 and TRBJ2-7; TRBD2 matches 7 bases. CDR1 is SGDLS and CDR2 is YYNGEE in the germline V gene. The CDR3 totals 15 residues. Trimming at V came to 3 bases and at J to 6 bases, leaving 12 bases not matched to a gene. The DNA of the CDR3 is TGTGCCAGCAGCGCTCGAATGGGGACTACGGGCGAGCAGTACTTC. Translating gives CASSARMGTTGEQYF.